Below, 6 T cell receptor beta chains from the same sample are listed, as sequenced in a study of blood T cell repertoires in COVID-19 (dated by TCRdb to the early 2020s). Library generation was performed with the immunoSEQ multiplex PCR assay. In its TCRdb copy, this immuneACCESS table keeps in-frame sequences only and misses some clones. Where compared with another copy, unresolved V genes explain less than half of these, and the others have no known cause. This sample lists some 300,000 clones; around 89% were detected once. Approximately 6.6% of the sample lies in the top ten. Material: peripheral blood. The source is a woman aged 25 to 39 who had recovered from COVID-19.

The chain recombines TRBV28 with TRBJ2-2; D might be TRBD2 (6 bases). Per the germline V gene, CDR1 is MDHEN and CDR2 is SYDVKM. V shed 7 bases and J shed 0 bases, with 18 bases lying between them. The CDR3 totals 17 residues. The CDR3 DNA is TGTGCCAGCAATGCTTTAGTAACTAGCTCGAACACCGGGGAGCTGTTTTTT. Translating it yields CASNALVTSSNTGELFF.

The chain has TRBV3-1 (or the pseudogene TRBV3-2) and TRBJ1-4; no clear D. This CDR3 is 14 amino acids long. The germline gives CDR1 LGHDT, CDR2 YNNKEL (reference sequence). V gave up 0 bases and J gave up 5 bases, with 7 bases separating them. The CDR3 bases are TGTGCCAGCAGCCAAGATCTGGCAAATGAAAAACTGTTTTTT. Its translation: CASSQDLANEKLFF.

The J gene is TRBJ1-4, the V gene TRBV29-1, with TRBD1 identical over 7 bases. This CDR3 spans 13 amino acids. CDR1 is SQVTM, CDR2 ANQGSEA, per germline. Germline trimming cut 6 bases from V and 8 bases from J; bases unmatched to any gene: 9. The CDR3 DNA is TGCAGCGTCCAGGGGGATCCCTCAGAAAAACTGTTTTTT. This sequence encodes CSVQGDPSEKLFF.

V usage is TRBV2 and J usage is TRBJ2-1; 7 nucleotides line up with TRBD2. Germline trimming cut 7 bases from V and 0 bases from J; bases unmatched to any gene: 9. Germline V gene sequence: CDR1 SNHLY, CDR2 FYNNEI. This CDR3 spans 16 amino acids. The CDR3 bases are TGTGCCAGCACCGGGCGGGGGTTACACTCCTACAATGAGCAGTTCTTC. Translation: CASTGRGLHSYNEQFF. The variable domain in full, with the rest retrieved from reference TRBV2 and TRBJ2-1, is EPEVTQTPSHQVTQMGQEVILRCVPISNHLYFYWYRQILGQKVEFLVSFYNNEISEKSEIFDDQFSVERPDGSNFTLKIRSTKLEDSAMYFCASTGRGLHSYNEQFFGPGTRLTVL.

This clone has more than one count but fewer than ten. The chain joins TRBV7-2 to TRBJ1-3, with 7 nucleotides matching TRBD1. V shed 3 bases, J shed 0 bases, and the junction held 11 bases outside the gene matches. This CDR3 is 18 amino acids long. Germline CDR1 reads SGHTA; CDR2 reads FQGNSA. The CDR3 DNA sequence: TGTGCCAGCAGCTTTTCTCCGGGACAGCTACACTCTGGAAACACCATATATTTT. Translation: CASSFSPGQLHSGNTIYF.

V and J are TRBV3-1 (or the pseudogene TRBV3-2) and TRBJ2-7; no definite D call. Germline assignment: CDR1 LGHDT and CDR2 YNNKEL (reference sequence). The CDR3 is 14 amino acids. With 1 base removed from V and 3 bases from J, the gap between germline ends came to 10 bases. CDR3 DNA: TGTGCCAGCAGCCAAGTTGGCAGGTTCTACGAGCAGTACTTC. This gives the protein CASSQVGRFYEQYF.